What follows describes a single TCR beta chain. CDR3-region Arm-PCR and iRepertoire HTBI primers produced the TCR beta libraries. Using its own MiXCR run on the multiplex PCR reads, TCRdb lists one record per CDR3 protein. This table has approximately 690,000 distinct CDR3 sequences, around 30% appearing once. Germline CDR1 SEHNR, CDR2 FQNEAQ (reference sequence). Trimming shortened V by 3 bases and J by 7 bases, and 19 bases separated the two germline ends. CDR3 length: 16 amino acids. The data were obtained in a study of regulatory T cells in long-lasting Graves disease. Time point meaning: persistent/refractory GD, antithyroid drugs over 5 years with positive TRAb. RNA isolated from PBMCs was used to make the TCR library.

This material consisted of peripheral blood mononuclear cells (PBMCs), taken when the disease was refractory, from a patient treated with antithyroid drugs. V usage is TRBV7-9 and J usage is TRBJ1-5, with a possible D match to TRBD1 (5 bases). The sequence was collected from a female donor with Graves disease. The CDR3 loop is CASSFYVGPDEQPQHF. The CDR3 nucleotides are TGTGCCAGCAGCTTTTATGTGGGGCCCGATGAACAGCCCCAGCATTTT.